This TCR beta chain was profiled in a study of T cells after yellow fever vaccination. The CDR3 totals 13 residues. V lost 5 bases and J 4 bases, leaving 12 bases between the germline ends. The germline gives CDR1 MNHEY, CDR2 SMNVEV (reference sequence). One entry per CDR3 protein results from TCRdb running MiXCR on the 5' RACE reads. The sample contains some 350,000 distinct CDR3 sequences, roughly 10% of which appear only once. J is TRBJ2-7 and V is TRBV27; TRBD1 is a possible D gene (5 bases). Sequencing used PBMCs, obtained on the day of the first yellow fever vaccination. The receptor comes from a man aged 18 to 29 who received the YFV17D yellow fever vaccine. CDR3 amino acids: CASSPSGRYEQYF. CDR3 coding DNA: TGTGCCAGCAGTCCTTCAGGGCGGTACGAGCAGTACTTC.